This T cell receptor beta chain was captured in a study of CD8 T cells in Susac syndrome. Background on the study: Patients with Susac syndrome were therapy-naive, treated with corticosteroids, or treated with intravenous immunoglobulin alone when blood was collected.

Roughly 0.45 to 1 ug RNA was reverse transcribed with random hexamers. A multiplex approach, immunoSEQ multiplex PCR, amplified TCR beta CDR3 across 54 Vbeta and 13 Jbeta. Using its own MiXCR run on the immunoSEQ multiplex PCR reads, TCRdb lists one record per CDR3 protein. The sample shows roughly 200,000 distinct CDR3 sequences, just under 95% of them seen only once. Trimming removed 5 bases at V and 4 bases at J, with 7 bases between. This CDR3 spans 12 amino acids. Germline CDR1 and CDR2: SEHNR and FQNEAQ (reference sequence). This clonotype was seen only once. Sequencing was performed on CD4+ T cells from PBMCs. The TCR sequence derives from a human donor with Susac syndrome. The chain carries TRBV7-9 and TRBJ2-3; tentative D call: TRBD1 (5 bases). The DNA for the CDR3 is TGTGCCAGCAGCCCACAGGCAGATACGCAGTATTTT. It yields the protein CASSPQADTQYF.